One sample yielded the 31 T cell receptor beta chains listed below, sequenced in a study of blood T cell repertoires in COVID-19. Assay used: immunoSEQ multiplex PCR; TCRdb lists only in-frame clones, some missing. The sample includes around 270,000 clones, around 90% seen only once; the top ten take approximately 4%. Input material: peripheral blood. Every receptor here comes from a man between 60 and 75 years old who had recovered from COVID-19.

The chain employs TRBV6-2 or TRBV6-3 and TRBJ2-7; D not resolved. The CDR3 spans 13 residues. Trimming left V 3 bases short and J 0 bases short, with 6 bases between. The germline CDR1 and CDR2 sequences are MNHEY and SVGEGT. The CDR3 is CASSYRNSYEQYF. CDR3 bases: TGTGCCAGCAGTTATCGTAACTCCTACGAGCAGTACTTC.

The V gene is TRBV7-9, the J gene TRBJ2-4; 9 bases agree with TRBD2. CDR1 and CDR2 from the germline V gene are SEHNR and FQNEAQ (reference sequence). The CDR3 length is 16 residues. V lost 5 bases and J lost 0; bases outside the gene matches: 5. The CDR3 coding sequence is TGTGCCAGCAGCCCATTAGCGGGGGTAGCCAAAAACATTCAGTACTTC. Its protein product is CASSPLAGVAKNIQYF.

Here the CDR3 reads CASSLVLDQETQYF. In nucleotides, the CDR3 is TGTGCCAGCAGCTTAGTGCTAGACCAAGAGACCCAGTACTTC. The chain carries TRBV7-8 and TRBJ2-5; D gene unclear. The CDR3 sequence is 14 residues long. Trimming left V 1 base short and J 0 bases short, with 6 bases between. Germline V lookup: CDR1 SGHVS, CDR2 FQNEAQ.

This chain uses TRBV30 with TRBJ1-2, with a tentative D call TRBD1 (6 bases). The germline V and J ends were trimmed by 1 base and 6 bases, with 15 bases remaining between them. The CDR3 totals 14 residues. Germline CDR1 GTSNPN, CDR2 SVGIG (reference sequence). The CDR3 loop reads CAWSDQRGGHGYTF. The CDR3 DNA is TGTGCCTGGAGTGACCAGAGGGGGGGTCATGGCTACACCTTC.

This sequence joins TRBV7-9 and TRBJ1-1; possible D gene TRBD1, 5 bases. The CDR3 runs 14 residues. Germline CDR1 reads SEHNR; CDR2 reads FQNEAQ (reference sequence). The V end was cut by 5 bases, the J end by 4 bases, with 14 bases between. CDR3 DNA: TGTGCCAGCAGCCCCAGGGAAGAAACCACTGAAGCTTTCTTT. Translating gives CASSPREETTEAFF.

This clone came up once. The chain uses TRBV6-2 or TRBV6-3 and TRBJ1-3; D not resolved. Germline lookup yields CDR1 MNHEY and CDR2 SVGEGT. Trimming removed 4 bases at V and 0 bases at J, with 4 bases between. This CDR3 spans 13 amino acids. CDR3 nucleotide sequence: TGTGCCAGCAGTTCCTTCTCTGGAAACACCATATATTTT. Encoded protein: CASSSFSGNTIYF.

The CDR3 region has the DNA TGTGCCAGCAGCCCCACTAGCGGGGGGCTCACCTACGAGCAGTACTTC. It specifies CASSPTSGGLTYEQYF. The chain links TRBV4-2 to TRBJ2-7, with TRBD2 matching 12 bases. The CDR3 spans 16 residues. Germline V gives CDR1 LGHNA, CDR2 YNFKEQ. V dropped 4 bases and J dropped 2; count of bases not matched to a gene: 6.

V gene TRBV12-3 or TRBV12-4 combines with J gene TRBJ2-5; a possible D gene is TRBD2 (5 bases). This CDR3 region has 12 residues. Trimming shortened V by 5 bases and J by 6 bases, and 10 bases separated the two germline ends. The CDR3 DNA reads as TGTGCCAGCAGTGCGGGTCTCAAGACCCAGTACTTC. Amino acids: CASSAGLKTQYF.

The V call is TRBV10-3, the J call TRBJ2-7; 10 nucleotides agree with TRBD2. V shed 2 bases and J 0 bases; nucleotides not matched to a gene: 1. The CDR3 length is 15 residues. The germline V gene encodes CDR1 ENHRY and CDR2 SYGVKD. The CDR3 bases are TGTGCCATCAGTGAGGGACTAGCGGACTCCTACGAGCAGTACTTC. This gives the protein CAISEGLADSYEQYF.

This clone came up once. The chain links TRBV4-2 to TRBJ1-2, with D possibly TRBD1 on 5 matching bases. CDR3 length: 15 residues. Germline V gives CDR1 LGHNA, CDR2 YNFKEQ. V was shortened by 3 bases and J by 5 bases, with 16 bases between the two germline ends. The CDR3 protein is CASSQGGILPYGYTF. Here the CDR3 DNA reads TGTGCCAGCAGCCAGGGGGGGATTTTGCCTTATGGCTACACCTTC.

The rearrangement links TRBV11-2 to TRBJ1-5; 8 nucleotides agree with TRBD1. V shed 5 bases, J shed 7 bases, and the junction held 10 bases outside the gene matches. Germline V lookup: CDR1 SGHAT, CDR2 FQNNGV. The CDR3 consists of 15 residues. CDR3 DNA: TGTGCCAGCAGCCTCACCTTGACAGGGGCACAGCCCCAGCATTTT. As protein: CASSLTLTGAQPQHF.

The chain recombines TRBV10-2 with TRBJ2-7; D is perhaps TRBD2 (6 bases). Between the trimmed V and J ends, which lost 2 bases and 2 bases, there was a span of 13 bases. Germline V gene sequence: CDR1 WSHSY, CDR2 SAAADI. The CDR3 has 15 residues. The CDR3 loop reads CASSEEGTGPYEQYF. Here the CDR3 DNA reads TGCGCCAGCAGTGAGGAGGGGACTGGGCCCTACGAGCAGTACTTC.

This rearrangement joins TRBV23-1 to TRBJ2-3, with 8 bases lining up with TRBD2. TRBV23-1 is reported as an ORF; its role is uncertain. J gave up 3 bases and V 3 bases, and 17 bases lay outside the gene matches. This CDR3 has 19 amino acids. DNA for the CDR3: TGCGCCAGCAGTCAGATCGACCCCGCTAGCGGGCTTAGGACAGATACGCAGTATTTT. The encoded protein is CASSQIDPASGLRTDTQYF.

In DNA form, the CDR3 reads TGCAGTGCTAGTCCGGGCGGAGGGAGTGAGCAGTACTTC. This codes for CSASPGGGSEQYF. The chain joins TRBV20-1 to TRBJ2-7, with D perhaps matching TRBD2 (6 bases). CDR3 size: 13 residues. Trimming removed 3 bases from V and 7 bases from J, with 16 bases in between. In germline, CDR1 is DFQATT, CDR2 SNEGSKA (reference sequence).

The chain recombines TRBV6-5 with TRBJ1-2; D remains ambiguous. The CDR3 is 14 amino acids. Germline V gives CDR1 MNHEY, CDR2 SVGAGI. V was shortened by 6 bases and J by 4 bases, with 15 bases between the two germline ends. The CDR3 DNA reads TGTGCCAGCAGACCGATCCAAGGAGGCTATGGCTACACCTTC. It codes for CASRPIQGGYGYTF.

The genes are TRBV3-1 (or the pseudogene TRBV3-2) and TRBJ1-5; 7 bases are a match to TRBD1. Germline V gene sequence: CDR1 LGHDT, CDR2 YNNKEL (reference sequence). The CDR3 has 13 residues. V dropped 6 bases and J dropped 5; count of bases not matched to a gene: 4. In nucleotides, the CDR3 is TGTGCCAGCAGTCGACAGGGTTATCAGCCCCAGCATTTT. It specifies CASSRQGYQPQHF.

The chain combines TRBV7-8 with TRBJ2-3; D remains unclear. The CDR3 has 15 amino acids. Germline CDR1 is SGHVS and CDR2 is FQNEAQ. With 5 bases removed from V and 0 bases from J, the gap between germline ends came to 12 bases. CDR3 residues: CASSRSSVSTDTQYF. The CDR3 region has the DNA TGTGCCAGCAGCCGATCGTCAGTGAGCACAGATACGCAGTATTTT.

V usage is TRBV21-1 and J usage is TRBJ2-7; TRBD2 reflects the table's D call only, with no check against the DNA. TRBV21-1 is recorded as a pseudogene. The CDR3 sequence is 15 residues long. The CDR3 sequence is CASSRGDEPSLEQYF. DNA of the CDR3: TGTGCCAGCAGCCGGGGGGACGAGCCCAGTCTGGAGCAGTACTTC.

This clone was recorded once. The CDR3 DNA is TGTGCCACCAGTGCGGCGGGTTTGAACACTGAAGCTTTCTTT. It yields the protein CATSAAGLNTEAFF. The chain joins TRBV19 to TRBJ1-1; D unresolved. CDR1 LNHDA and CDR2 SQIVND come from the germline V gene (reference sequence). There are 14 residues in the CDR3. The V gene lost 10 bases and the J gene lost 0 bases, with 15 bases spanning the gap.

The chain carries TRBV19 and TRBJ1-5, with 7 bases matching TRBD1. CDR1 is LNHDA, CDR2 SQIVND, per germline (reference sequence). After removal of 3 bases from V and 3 bases from J, the junction contained 5 bases not matched to a gene. This CDR3 is built from 15 residues. In DNA form, the CDR3 reads TGTGCCAGTAGTATCGGACAGGCCGACAATCAGCCCCAGCATTTT. Its translation: CASSIGQADNQPQHF. Full variable domain (outside the CDR3, taken from reference TRBV19 and TRBJ1-5): DGGITQSPKYLFRKEGQNVTLSCEQNLNHDAMYWYRQDPGQGLRLIYYSQIVNDFQKGDIAEGYSVSREKKESFPLTVTSAQKNPTAFYLCASSIGQADNQPQHFGDGTRLSIL.

This sequence joins TRBV18 and TRBJ1-6; TRBD1 might be the D (6 bases). The V gene's germline CDR1 is KGHSH and CDR2 LQKENI. This CDR3 is built from 16 residues. Trimming stripped 4 bases from V and 0 bases from J, with 10 bases between. The CDR3 sequence: CASSRTANSYNSPLHF. The CDR3 bases are TGTGCCAGCTCACGGACAGCCAACTCCTATAATTCACCCCTCCACTTT.

This clone was observed a few times. V gene TRBV29-1 combines with J gene TRBJ1-2, with 7 positions matching TRBD1. Germline CDR1 SQVTM, CDR2 ANQGSEA. The J segment lost 2 bases and the V segment lost 6 bases, leaving 6 bases of the junction unmatched. The CDR3 is 13 residues long. Written as DNA, the CDR3 is TGCAGCGTAAAGACAGGGCTGAACTATGGCTACACCTTC. This translates into CSVKTGLNYGYTF.

The chain combines TRBV6-5 with TRBJ2-2, with D perhaps TRBD1 (6 bases). From germline, CDR1 is MNHEY and CDR2 SVGAGI. Trimming took 2 bases from V and 0 from J, leaving 7 bases between them. This CDR3 comprises 15 residues. As DNA, the CDR3 is TGTGCCAGCAGTTACAGGACAGCGAACACCGGGGAGCTGTTTTTT. Its translation is CASSYRTANTGELFF.

The chain carries TRBV10-2 and TRBJ2-2, with 15 nucleotides matching TRBD2. The CDR3 is 15 residues long. CDR1 and CDR2 (germline): WSHSY, SAAADI. Trimming removed 6 bases from V and 6 bases from J; junction bases left unmatched: 2. CDR3 amino acids: CASRRTSGGAGELFF. CDR3 bases: TGCGCCAGCAGAAGGACTAGCGGGGGGGCCGGGGAGCTGTTTTTT.

This clone was recorded once. The J gene is TRBJ1-2, the V gene TRBV7-8; the match to TRBD1 covers 10 bases. The J segment lost 0 bases and the V segment lost 5 bases, leaving 6 bases of the junction unmatched. The CDR3 runs to 16 residues. Germline lookup yields CDR1 SGHVS and CDR2 FQNEAQ. CDR3 amino acids: CASSDGTGDANYGYTF. In DNA, the CDR3 is TGTGCCAGCAGCGACGGGACAGGGGATGCTAACTATGGCTACACCTTC.

The chain is built from TRBV5-6 and TRBJ2-7; 8 bases line up with TRBD1. CDR1 is SGHDT, CDR2 YYEEEE, per germline. The CDR3 totals 15 residues. J was trimmed by 0 bases and V by 2 bases; bases with no gene match: 4. CDR3 DNA: TGTGCCAGCAGCTTAGCAGGGGGCAACTCCTACGAGCAGTACTTC. Protein sequence: CASSLAGGNSYEQYF.

The rearrangement links TRBV19 to TRBJ2-5, with 7 bases identical to TRBD2. The V gene end was trimmed by 3 bases and the J gene end by 5 bases; junction bases not matched to a gene: 9. The V gene's germline CDR1 is LNHDA and CDR2 SQIVND (reference sequence). The CDR3 contains 15 residues. CDR3 amino acids: CASSIGGLTAETQYF. Here the CDR3 DNA reads TGTGCCAGTAGTATTGGGGGACTAACGGCGGAGACCCAGTACTTC.

The chain combines TRBV6-2 or TRBV6-3 with TRBJ1-6, with 10 bases aligning to TRBD1. The CDR3 spans 18 residues. CDR1 and CDR2 (germline): MNHEY, SVGEGT. Losses at the gene ends were 1 base for V and 6 bases for J; bases not matched to a gene: 9. CDR3 amino acids: CASSYLTGGPERNSPLHF. The CDR3 nucleotides are TGTGCCAGCAGTTACTTGACAGGGGGCCCAGAACGTAATTCACCCCTCCACTTT.

This chain joins TRBV10-3 and TRBJ2-3; 8 bases are shared with TRBD2. The CDR3 extends over 12 amino acids. With 10 bases clipped from V and 5 bases from J, the junction kept 5 bases outside the gene matches. Germline CDR1 is ENHRY and CDR2 is SYGVKD. This CDR3 is CATRGGGDTQYF. Here the CDR3 DNA reads TGTGCCACCCGGGGGGGTGGAGATACGCAGTATTTT.

The sample holds one count of this clone. V is TRBV5-1 and J is TRBJ2-7; 7 nucleotides line up with TRBD1. V gave up 4 bases and J gave up 2 bases; unmatched junction bases: 9. The CDR3 length is 15 residues. The germline gives CDR1 SGHRS, CDR2 YFSETQ. The CDR3 DNA sequence: TGCGCCAGCAGCCCCGGGACAGCACCTCCCTACGAGCAGTACTTC. It codes for CASSPGTAPPYEQYF. Variable domain in full (rest from reference TRBV5-1 and TRBJ2-7): KAGVTQTPRYLIKTRGQQVTLSCSPISGHRSVSWYQQTPGQGLQFLFEYFSETQRNKGNFPGRFSGRQFSNSRSEMNVSTLELGDSALYLCASSPGTAPPYEQYFGPGTRLTVT.

This clone was detected once. The chain has TRBV30 and TRBJ1-2, with D possibly TRBD1 on 5 matching bases. The germline CDR1 and CDR2 sequences are GTSNPN and SVGIG (reference sequence). The CDR3 has 16 residues. V lost 0 bases and J lost 0, with 14 bases in between. In nucleotides, the CDR3 is TGTGCCTGGAGTGTTCCGATTAGGGGATCTAACTATGGCTACACCTTC. Its protein is CAWSVPIRGSNYGYTF.